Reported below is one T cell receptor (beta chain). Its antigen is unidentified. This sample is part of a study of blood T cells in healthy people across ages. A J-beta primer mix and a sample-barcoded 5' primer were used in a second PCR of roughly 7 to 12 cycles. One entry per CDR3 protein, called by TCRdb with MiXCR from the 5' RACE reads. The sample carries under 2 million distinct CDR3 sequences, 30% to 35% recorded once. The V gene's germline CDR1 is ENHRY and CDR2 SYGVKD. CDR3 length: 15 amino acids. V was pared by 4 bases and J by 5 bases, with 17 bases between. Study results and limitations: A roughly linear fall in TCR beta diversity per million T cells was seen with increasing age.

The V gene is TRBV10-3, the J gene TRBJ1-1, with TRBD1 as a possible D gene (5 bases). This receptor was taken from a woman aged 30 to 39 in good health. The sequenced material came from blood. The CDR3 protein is CAISAQDNERTEAFF. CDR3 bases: TGTGCCATCAGTGCTCAGGACAATGAGCGGACTGAAGCTTTCTTT.